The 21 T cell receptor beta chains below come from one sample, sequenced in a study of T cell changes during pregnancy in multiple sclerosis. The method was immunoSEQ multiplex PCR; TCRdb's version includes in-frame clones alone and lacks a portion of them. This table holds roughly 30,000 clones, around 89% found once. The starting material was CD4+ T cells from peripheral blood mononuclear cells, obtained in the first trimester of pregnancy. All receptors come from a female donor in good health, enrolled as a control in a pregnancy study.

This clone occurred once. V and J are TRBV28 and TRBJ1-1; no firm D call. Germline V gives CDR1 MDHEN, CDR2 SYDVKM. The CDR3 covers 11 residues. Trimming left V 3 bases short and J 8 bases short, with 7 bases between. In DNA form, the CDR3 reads TGTGCCAGCAGTTTGGCGGGGGAAGCTTTCTTT. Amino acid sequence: CASSLAGEAFF.

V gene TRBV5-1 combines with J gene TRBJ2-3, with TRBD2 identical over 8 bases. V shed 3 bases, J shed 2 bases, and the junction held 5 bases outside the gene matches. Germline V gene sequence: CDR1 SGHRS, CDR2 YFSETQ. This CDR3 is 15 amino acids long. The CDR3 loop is CASSSLRGDTDTQYF. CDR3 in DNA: TGCGCCAGCAGCTCCCTGCGGGGGGACACAGATACGCAGTATTTT.

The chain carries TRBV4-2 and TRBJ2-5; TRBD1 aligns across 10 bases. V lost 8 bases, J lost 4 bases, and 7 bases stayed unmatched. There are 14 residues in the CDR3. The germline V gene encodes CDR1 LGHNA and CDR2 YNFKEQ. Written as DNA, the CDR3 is TGTGCCAGCCGAGGGACAGGGGATCGAGAGACCCAGTACTTC. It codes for CASRGTGDRETQYF.

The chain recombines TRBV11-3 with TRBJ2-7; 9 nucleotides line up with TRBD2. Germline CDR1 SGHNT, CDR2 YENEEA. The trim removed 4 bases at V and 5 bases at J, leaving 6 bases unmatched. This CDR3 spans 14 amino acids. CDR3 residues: CASSSRASGNEQYF. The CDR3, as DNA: TGTGCCAGCAGCTCCCGCGCTAGCGGGAACGAGCAGTACTTC.

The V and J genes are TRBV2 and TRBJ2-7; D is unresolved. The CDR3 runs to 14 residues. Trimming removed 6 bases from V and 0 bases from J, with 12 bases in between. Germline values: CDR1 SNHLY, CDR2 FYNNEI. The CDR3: CASRAEEISYEQYF. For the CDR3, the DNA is TGTGCCAGCAGGGCCGAGGAGATCTCCTACGAGCAGTACTTC.

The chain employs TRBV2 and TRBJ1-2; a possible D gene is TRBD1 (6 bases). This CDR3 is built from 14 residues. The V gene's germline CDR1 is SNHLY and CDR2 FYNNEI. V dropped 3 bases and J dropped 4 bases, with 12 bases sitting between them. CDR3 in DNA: TGTGCCAGCAGTGAGAAGGGGGTTGGCTATGGCTACACCTTC. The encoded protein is CASSEKGVGYGYTF.

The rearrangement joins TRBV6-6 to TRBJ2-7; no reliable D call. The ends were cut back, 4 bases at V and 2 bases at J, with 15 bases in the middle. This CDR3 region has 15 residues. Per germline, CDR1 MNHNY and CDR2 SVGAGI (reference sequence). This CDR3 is CASSSHSLRTYEQYF. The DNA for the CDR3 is TGTGCCAGCAGTTCCCATAGTCTGCGGACCTACGAGCAGTACTTC.

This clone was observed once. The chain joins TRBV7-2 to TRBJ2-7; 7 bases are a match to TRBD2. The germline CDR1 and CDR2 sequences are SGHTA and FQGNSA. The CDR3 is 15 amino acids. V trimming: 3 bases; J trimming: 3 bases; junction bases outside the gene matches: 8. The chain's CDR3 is CASSFAGTTDYEQYF. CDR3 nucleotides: TGTGCCAGCAGCTTCGCCGGGACTACGGACTACGAGCAGTACTTC. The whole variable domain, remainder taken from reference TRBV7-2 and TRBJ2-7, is GAGVSQSPSNKVTEKGKDVELRCDPISGHTALYWYRQSLGQGLEFLIYFQGNSAPDKSGLPSDRFSAERTGGSVSTLTIQRTQQEDSAVYLCASSFAGTTDYEQYFGPGTRLTVT.

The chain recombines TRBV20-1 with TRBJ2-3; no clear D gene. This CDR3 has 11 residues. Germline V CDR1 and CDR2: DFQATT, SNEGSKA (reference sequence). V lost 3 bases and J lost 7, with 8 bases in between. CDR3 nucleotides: TGCAGTGCTAGCTTATCTAATACGCAGTATTTT. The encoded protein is CSASLSNTQYF.

The CDR3 bases are TGTGCCAGCAGACAGGGGAGAGGGCCCCAGCATTTT. As protein: CASRQGRGPQHF. The chain is built from TRBV6-5 and TRBJ1-5, with 7 bases lining up with TRBD1. CDR1 is MNHEY, CDR2 SVGAGI, per germline. With 6 bases clipped from V and 9 bases from J, the junction kept 5 bases outside the gene matches. This CDR3 has 12 amino acids.

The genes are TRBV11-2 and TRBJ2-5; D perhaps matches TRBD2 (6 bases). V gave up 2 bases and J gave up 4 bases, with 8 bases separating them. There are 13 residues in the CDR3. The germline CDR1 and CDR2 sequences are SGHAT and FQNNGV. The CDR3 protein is CASSLSGAETQYF. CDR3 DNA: TGTGCCAGCAGCTTATCGGGAGCAGAGACCCAGTACTTC. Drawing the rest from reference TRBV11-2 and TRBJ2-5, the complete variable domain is EAGVAQSPRYKIIEKRQSVAFWCNPISGHATLYWYQQILGQGPKLLIQFQNNGVVDDSQLPKDRFSAERLKGVDSTLKIQPAKLEDSAVYLCASSLSGAETQYFGPGTRLLVL.

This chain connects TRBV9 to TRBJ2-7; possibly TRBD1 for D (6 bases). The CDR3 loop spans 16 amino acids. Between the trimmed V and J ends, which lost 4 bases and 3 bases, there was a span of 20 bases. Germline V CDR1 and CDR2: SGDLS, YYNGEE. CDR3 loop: CASSPGDDTRFYEQYF. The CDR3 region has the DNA TGTGCCAGCAGCCCAGGGGACGACACGAGGTTCTACGAGCAGTACTTC.

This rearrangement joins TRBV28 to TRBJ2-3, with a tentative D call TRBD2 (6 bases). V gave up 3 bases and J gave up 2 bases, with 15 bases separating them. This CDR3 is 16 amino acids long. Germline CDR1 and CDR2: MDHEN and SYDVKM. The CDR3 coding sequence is TGTGCCAGCAGTTTTAACGGCCGGGGGACCACAGATACGCAGTATTTT. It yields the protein CASSFNGRGTTDTQYF.

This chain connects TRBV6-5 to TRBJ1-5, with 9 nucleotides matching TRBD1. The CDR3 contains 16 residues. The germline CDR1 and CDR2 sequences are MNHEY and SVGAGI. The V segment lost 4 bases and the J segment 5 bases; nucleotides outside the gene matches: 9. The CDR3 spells CASSSLGTGRDQPQHF. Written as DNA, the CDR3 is TGTGCCAGCAGTTCCCTCGGGACAGGGCGGGATCAGCCCCAGCATTTT.

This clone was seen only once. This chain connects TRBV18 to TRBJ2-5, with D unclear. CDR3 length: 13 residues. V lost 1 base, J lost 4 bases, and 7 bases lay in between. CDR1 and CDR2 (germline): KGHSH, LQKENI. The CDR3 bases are TGTGCCAGCTCACCACGATCCAGAGAGACCCAGTACTTC. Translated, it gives CASSPRSRETQYF.

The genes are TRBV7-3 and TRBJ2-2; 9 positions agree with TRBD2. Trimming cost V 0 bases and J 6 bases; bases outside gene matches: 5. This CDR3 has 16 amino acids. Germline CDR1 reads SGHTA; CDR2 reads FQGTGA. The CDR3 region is CASSLTVAGDAGELFF. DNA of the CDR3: TGTGCCAGCAGCTTAACGGTAGCGGGAGATGCCGGGGAGCTGTTTTTT.

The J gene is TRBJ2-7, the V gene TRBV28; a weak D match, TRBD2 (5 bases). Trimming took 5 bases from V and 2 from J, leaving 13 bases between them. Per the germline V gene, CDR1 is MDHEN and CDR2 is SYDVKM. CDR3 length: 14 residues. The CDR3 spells CASSAWTDTYEQYF. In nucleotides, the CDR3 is TGTGCCAGCAGTGCATGGACTGACACCTACGAGCAGTACTTC.

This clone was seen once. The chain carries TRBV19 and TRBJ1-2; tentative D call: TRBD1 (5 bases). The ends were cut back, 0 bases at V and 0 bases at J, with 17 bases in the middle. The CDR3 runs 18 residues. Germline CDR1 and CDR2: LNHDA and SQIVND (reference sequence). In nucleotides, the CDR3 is TGTGCCAGTAGTATAGATCTCCCTCAGGGTGTTTCTAACTATGGCTACACCTTC. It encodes CASSIDLPQGVSNYGYTF.

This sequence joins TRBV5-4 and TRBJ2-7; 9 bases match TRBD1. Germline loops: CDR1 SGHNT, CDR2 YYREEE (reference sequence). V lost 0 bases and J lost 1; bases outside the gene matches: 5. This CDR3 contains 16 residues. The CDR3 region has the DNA TGTGCCAGCAGCTTGGCCCGACAGGGGGGGTCCTACGAGCAGTACTTC. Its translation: CASSLARQGGSYEQYF.

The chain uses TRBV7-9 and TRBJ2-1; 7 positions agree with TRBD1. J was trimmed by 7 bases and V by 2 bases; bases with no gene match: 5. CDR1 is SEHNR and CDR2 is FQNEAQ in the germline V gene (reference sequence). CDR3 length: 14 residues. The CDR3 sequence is CASSLTGVTNEQFF. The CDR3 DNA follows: TGTGCCAGCAGCTTAACAGGGGTCACAAATGAGCAGTTCTTC.

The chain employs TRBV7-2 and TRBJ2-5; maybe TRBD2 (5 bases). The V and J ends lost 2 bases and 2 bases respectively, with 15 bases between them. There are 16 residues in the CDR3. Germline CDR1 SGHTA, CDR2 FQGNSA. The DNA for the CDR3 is TGTGCCAGCAGCTTATTGGGCGGGTGGCAACAAGAGACCCAGTACTTC. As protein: CASSLLGGWQQETQYF.